Sequencing of this TCR beta chain was carried out in a study of T cells in Graves' hyperthyroidism and ophthalmopathy. With duration under 3 months, ophthalmopathy was active: Clinical Activity Score at least 3, NOSPECS at least 4. The CDR3 has 16 amino acids. Germline CDR1 and CDR2: SGHRS and YFSETQ. V was cut by 4 bases and J by 2 bases, with 17 bases left in between. TCR beta CDR3 sequences were amplified from RNA transcripts. First-round RT-PCR targeting the TCR CDR3 was performed with the HTBI primer set. From the multiplex PCR reads, TCRdb called clonotypes with MiXCR, one entry per CDR3 protein. The table shows more than 350,000 distinct CDR3 sequences, with 13% to 15% occurring only once. This clonotype was observed a single time.

The rearrangement joins TRBV5-1 to TRBJ2-3; the D is unclear. This sequence originates from a woman aged 55-70 years with Graves' ophthalmopathy. Sequenced: blood. This CDR3 reads CASSLDILMSTDTQYF. The CDR3 region has the DNA TGCGCCAGCAGCCTCGACATCCTTATGTCCACAGATACGCAGTATTTT. The whole variable domain, remainder taken from reference TRBV5-1 and TRBJ2-3, is KAGVTQTPRYLIKTRGQQVTLSCSPISGHRSVSWYQQTPGQGLQFLFEYFSETQRNKGNFPGRFSGRQFSNSRSEMNVSTLELGDSALYLCASSLDILMSTDTQYFGPGTRLTVL.